The 18 T cell receptor beta chains listed next were all sequenced from one sample in a study of T cells in Graves' hyperthyroidism and ophthalmopathy. RNA transcripts were the template for amplifying TCR beta CDR3 regions. The HTBI set primed first-round TCR CDR3 RT-PCR. TCRdb processed the multiplex PCR reads anew with MiXCR; each CDR3 protein has one entry. Among some 690,000 distinct CDR3 sequences listed, roughly 17% were seen once. The sample consisted of blood. Every receptor here comes from a man aged 50 to 59 with Graves' hyperthyroidism.

This clonotype appeared many times. The gene calls are TRBV28 and TRBJ1-5, with 7 bases fitting TRBD1. Germline CDR1 MDHEN, CDR2 SYDVKM. The V gene end was trimmed by 5 bases and the J gene end by 7 bases; junction bases not matched to a gene: 11. The CDR3 loop spans 15 amino acids. The CDR3 region is CASSPTTGMGQPQHF. CDR3 nucleotides: TGTGCCAGCAGTCCTACGACAGGGATGGGACAGCCCCAGCATTTT.

This clonotype appeared many times. The chain carries TRBV27 and TRBJ2-3; D perhaps matches TRBD2 (5 bases). CDR1 is MNHEY, CDR2 SMNVEV, per germline (reference sequence). V was pared by 6 bases and J by 4 bases, with 14 bases between. The CDR3 length is 14 residues. Written as DNA, the CDR3 is TGTGCCAGCAGCTTGATAGGAGGCCCAGATACGCAGTATTTT. This codes for CASSLIGGPDTQYF.

A word on this clonotype: One end of the junction fails to match germline, which may point to a read error. This chain joins TRBV28 and TRBJ1-5, with 7 positions matching TRBD1. The CDR3 extends over 14 amino acids. Germline CDR1 is MDHEN and CDR2 is SYDVKM. CDR3 nucleotides: TGTGCCGGCAGCCGCAGACAGGGTGGTCAGCCCCAGCATTTT. This gives the protein CAGSRRQGGQPQHF. Full variable domain (rest looked up from reference TRBV28 and TRBJ1-5): DVKVTQSSRYLVKRTGEKVFLECVQDMDHENMFWYRQDPGLGLRLIYFSYDVKMKEKGDIPEGYSVSREKKERFSLILESASTNQTSMYLCAGSRRQGGQPQHFGDGTRLSIL.

The CDR3 sequence: CASSGPGRGNFEQYF. DNA for the CDR3: TGTGCCAGCAGTGGGCCCGGGAGGGGGAATTTCGAGCAGTACTTC. J is TRBJ2-7 and V is TRBV2, with 8 nucleotides matching TRBD2. The germline gives CDR1 SNHLY, CDR2 FYNNEI. V lost 4 bases to trimming and J lost 6 bases; unmatched junction nucleotides: 11. The CDR3 covers 15 residues.

This clonotype was counted at least ten times. CDR3 DNA sequence: TGTGCCAGTACCCTATCAGGGGGGCCCTTGAACACTGAAGCTTTCTTT. This codes for CASTLSGGPLNTEAFF. The genes are TRBV19 and TRBJ1-1; TRBD1 matches 7 bases. CDR3 size: 16 residues. Germline-derived CDR1 and CDR2 are LNHDA and SQIVND (reference sequence). J gave up 0 bases and V 7 bases, and 11 bases lay outside the gene matches.

The rearrangement links TRBV5-1 to TRBJ1-1; tentatively, D is TRBD1 (5 bases). Germline V gene sequence: CDR1 SGHRS, CDR2 YFSETQ. The ends were cut back, 4 bases at V and 5 bases at J, with 12 bases in the middle. The CDR3 consists of 13 residues. CDR3 region: CASSGDVSTEAFF. The CDR3 bases are TGCGCCAGCAGCGGGGACGTATCAACTGAAGCTTTCTTT.

This clonotype was seen only a few times. The rearrangement joins TRBV11-2 to TRBJ2-3; the D gene is possibly TRBD1 (5 bases). Germline V CDR1 and CDR2: SGHAT, FQNNGV. The length of the CDR3 is 13 residues. Trimming stripped 11 bases from V and 1 base from J, with 13 bases between. The DNA of the CDR3 is TGTGCCGGATCCAGGGTCTGCACAGATACGCAGTATTTT. The encoded protein is CAGSRVCTDTQYF. Full variable domain (missing parts from reference TRBV11-2 and TRBJ2-3): EAGVAQSPRYKIIEKRQSVAFWCNPISGHATLYWYQQILGQGPKLLIQFQNNGVVDDSQLPKDRFSAERLKGVDSTLKIQPAKLEDSAVYLCAGSRVCTDTQYFGPGTRLTVL.

Only a few counts were recorded for this clonotype. The gene calls are TRBV6-1 and TRBJ1-5; the D gene is possibly TRBD1 (6 bases). The CDR3 runs 14 residues. V gave up 7 bases and J gave up 5 bases, with 15 bases separating them. CDR1 is MNHNS, CDR2 SASEGT, per germline. The CDR3 loop is CASTPLSGDQPQHF. The CDR3 DNA reads as TGTGCCAGCACACCCTTGTCAGGGGATCAGCCCCAGCATTTT.

Concerning this clonotype: One end of the junction does not line up with germline, which may come from a read error. V gene TRBV13 combines with J gene TRBJ2-4; D might be TRBD1 or TRBD2, each matching 5 bases. Looked up from germline, CDR1 is PRHDT and CDR2 is FYEKMQ (reference sequence). The CDR3 runs to 16 residues. The CDR3 DNA reads TGTGCCAGCAGCCTAGGACCTGATGGGGGTAAGAACATTCAGTACTTC. It yields the protein CASSLGPDGGKNIQYF.

This clonotype showed up many times. The chain recombines TRBV7-2 with TRBJ2-1; a possible D gene is TRBD2 (6 bases). Germline lookup yields CDR1 SGHTA and CDR2 FQGNSA. The CDR3 length is 15 residues. V was pared by 3 bases and J by 4 bases, with 13 bases between. CDR3 residues: CASSLAFGGYNEQFF. Written as DNA, the CDR3 is TGTGCCAGCAGCTTGGCCTTTGGGGGGTACAATGAGCAGTTCTTC.

In this sample, this clonotype turned up many times. The chain employs TRBV2 and TRBJ1-1; D unresolved. The ends were cut back, 2 bases at V and 2 bases at J, with 15 bases in the middle. CDR1 and CDR2 from the germline V gene are SNHLY and FYNNEI. The CDR3 is made up of 16 amino acids. The CDR3 loop reads CASSENPNGYNTEAFF. CDR3 nucleotides: TGTGCCAGCAGTGAAAACCCAAACGGGTATAACACTGAAGCTTTCTTT.

The chain couples TRBV6-1 to TRBJ2-7, with D possibly TRBD2 on 5 matching bases. From germline, CDR1 is MNHNS and CDR2 SASEGT. The germline V and J ends were trimmed by 5 bases and 3 bases, with 14 bases remaining between them. The CDR3 sequence is 14 residues long. This chain's CDR3 is CASSSSGKNYEQYF. The DNA of the CDR3 is TGTGCCAGCAGTTCTTCCGGGAAAAACTACGAGCAGTACTTC.

This clonotype was detected ten times or more. This chain connects TRBV19 to TRBJ2-1; either TRBD1 or TRBD2 may supply D (5 bases each). This CDR3 has 15 amino acids. V dropped 6 bases and J dropped 0 bases, with 12 bases sitting between them. The V gene's germline CDR1 is LNHDA and CDR2 SQIVND (reference sequence). DNA of the CDR3: TGTGCCAGTAGCTGGGACGGCAGCTCCTACAATGAGCAGTTCTTC. Its protein product is CASSWDGSSYNEQFF. The full variable domain, with the rest looked up from reference TRBV19 and TRBJ2-1, is DGGITQSPKYLFRKEGQNVTLSCEQNLNHDAMYWYRQDPGQGLRLIYYSQIVNDFQKGDIAEGYSVSREKKESFPLTVTSAQKNPTAFYLCASSWDGSSYNEQFFGPGTRLTVL.

J is TRBJ1-3 and V is TRBV5-1, with D possibly being TRBD1 (5 bases). The V gene lost 4 bases and the J gene lost 2 bases, with 13 bases spanning the gap. The length of the CDR3 is 15 residues. Germline V gene lookup returns CDR1 SGHRS and CDR2 YFSETQ. The CDR3 bases are TGCGCCAGCAGCAGCGACAGTCTCCCTGGAAACACCATATATTTT. Translation: CASSSDSLPGNTIYF. The variable domain in full, with the rest retrieved from reference TRBV5-1 and TRBJ1-3, is KAGVTQTPRYLIKTRGQQVTLSCSPISGHRSVSWYQQTPGQGLQFLFEYFSETQRNKGNFPGRFSGRQFSNSRSEMNVSTLELGDSALYLCASSSDSLPGNTIYFGEGSWLTVV.

This clonotype was detected ten times or more. The chain carries TRBV9 and TRBJ1-6; no definite D call. The CDR3 consists of 14 residues. V was clipped by 2 bases and J by 9 bases, with 12 bases between them. CDR1 is SGDLS and CDR2 is YYNGEE in the germline V gene. The CDR3 bases are TGTGCCAGCAGCGTCGGCACCCCGGGTTCACCCCTCCACTTT. Protein sequence: CASSVGTPGSPLHF.

This clonotype was seen only once. CDR3 nucleotides: TGTGCCAGCAGTATCCCGTTGAGGGGGGAGCAGTACTTC. Protein product: CASSIPLRGEQYF. The chain joins TRBV27 to TRBJ2-7, with TRBD1 as a possible D gene (6 bases). V lost 5 bases to trimming and J lost 7 bases, with 15 bases between them. This CDR3 region has 13 residues. Germline-derived CDR1 and CDR2 are MNHEY and SMNVEV (reference sequence).

This clonotype was seen more than once but under ten times. J is TRBJ2-1 and V is TRBV7-2, with 14 bases fitting TRBD2. The CDR3 extends over 14 amino acids. The junction had 8 bases not matched to a gene; V was cut back by 9 bases and J by 10 bases. The germline V gene has CDR1 SGHTA and CDR2 FQGNSA. The CDR3, as DNA: TGTGCCAGGCCGGGACTAGCGGGAGCAGGGGAGCAGTTCTTC. This codes for CARPGLAGAGEQFF. The whole variable domain, filled in from reference TRBV7-2 and TRBJ2-1, reads GAGVSQSPSNKVTEKGKDVELRCDPISGHTALYWYRQSLGQGLEFLIYFQGNSAPDKSGLPSDRFSAERTGGSVSTLTIQRTQQEDSAVYLCARPGLAGAGEQFFGPGTRLTVL.

The CDR3 DNA follows: TGTGTCTGCAGCCGGGGGGCTAGCAATTACGAGCAGTACTTC. This encodes CVCSRGASNYEQYF. The chain recombines TRBV11-2 with TRBJ2-7; tentatively, D is TRBD2 (7 bases). Germline V gene sequence: CDR1 SGHAT, CDR2 FQNNGV. The CDR3 is 14 amino acids.